This T cell receptor beta chain was obtained from a study of monozygotic twins with inflammatory bowel disease. A word on this clonotype: Antigen: not known.

After skipping T cell sorting, the authors isolated total RNA from whole blood. The CDR3 contains 12 residues. Germline CDR1 KGHDR, CDR2 SFDVKD. Study-level results: Support was lacking for any single strong IBD-associated signal or clonotype.

One entry per CDR3 protein, without DNA, is what TCRdb gives after re-calling the 5' RACE reads. This sample's clone table lists about 350,000 distinct CDR3 sequences. The rearrangement uses TRBV24-1 and TRBJ1-1; TCRdb's D gene call, TRBD1, goes unchecked for lack of DNA. The receptor's source is a human donor with ulcerative colitis or Crohn's disease, or a healthy co-twin of an affected twin (not recorded which). Material for sequencing was blood. CDR3 residues: CATRQGDLEAFF.